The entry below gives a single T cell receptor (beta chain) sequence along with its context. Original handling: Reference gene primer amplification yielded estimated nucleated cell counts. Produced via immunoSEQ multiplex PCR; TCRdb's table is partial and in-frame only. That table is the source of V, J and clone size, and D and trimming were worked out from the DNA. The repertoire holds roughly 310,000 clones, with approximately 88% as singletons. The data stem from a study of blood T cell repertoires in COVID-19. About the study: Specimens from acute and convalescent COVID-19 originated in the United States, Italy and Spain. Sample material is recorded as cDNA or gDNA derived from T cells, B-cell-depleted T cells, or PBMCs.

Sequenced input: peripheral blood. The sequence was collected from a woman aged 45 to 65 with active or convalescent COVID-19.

The CDR3 nucleotides are TGTGCCAGCTCACCACCCGGGACAGGGTCCTGGTACGAGCAGTACTTC. It codes for CASSPPGTGSWYEQYF. The J gene is TRBJ2-7, the V gene TRBV18, with TRBD1 matching 9 bases. The CDR3 is 16 residues long. The V and J ends lost 0 bases and 4 bases, in that order; junction bases with no gene match: 7. Germline V gives CDR1 KGHSH, CDR2 LQKENI.